Sequencing of this T cell receptor (beta chain) was carried out in a study of T-cell reconstitution after alpha-beta-depleted transplantation in children (dated by TCRdb to between 2015 and 2016). In the study overall: The study quantitatively tracked T-cell immune reconstitution after TCRalphabeta/CD19-depleted allogeneic hematopoietic cell transplantation in children using TCR repertoire profiling.

The library was prepared using PCR. The data were produced on an Illumina HiSeq 2500. TCR library preparation used molecular barcoding, with unique molecular identifiers applied to normalize quantification of the TCRbeta repertoire. The public sequencing data were trimmed at Q25 with fastp and processed into clonotypes with MiXCR by TCRdb, which kept only in-frame beta chains. Rows are unified per CDR3 protein, each entry keeping the most common DNA and genes. Here the sample has some 640,000 distinct CDR3 sequences; 15% to 20% occur a single time. The ten largest account for over 0.95% of the sample. The junction carries 8 bases between V and J, which are trimmed by 0 bases and 0 bases respectively. CDR1 and CDR2 are drawn from the germline V gene (reference sequence): GTSNPN, SVGIG. Spanning cysteine to phenylalanine, the CDR3 consists of 14 amino acids. Here the CDR3 DNA is all that survives: 42 bases in frame from base 1.

A word on this clonotype: There is no known antigen for this receptor. No per-base quality is available; no much larger clone lies one base away.

The input for sequencing was PBMCs from the stem cell graft donor, taken from the stem cell graft. The receptor chain draws on TRBV30 and TRBJ1-1; too little of a D gene remains to name it. The clonotype was recovered from a human donor who donated a stem cell graft to a child with acute myeloid leukemia. The CDR3 corresponds to CAWSVSTLNTEAFF. The bases are TGTGCCTGGAGTGTAAGCACCTTGAACACTGAAGCTTTCTTT.